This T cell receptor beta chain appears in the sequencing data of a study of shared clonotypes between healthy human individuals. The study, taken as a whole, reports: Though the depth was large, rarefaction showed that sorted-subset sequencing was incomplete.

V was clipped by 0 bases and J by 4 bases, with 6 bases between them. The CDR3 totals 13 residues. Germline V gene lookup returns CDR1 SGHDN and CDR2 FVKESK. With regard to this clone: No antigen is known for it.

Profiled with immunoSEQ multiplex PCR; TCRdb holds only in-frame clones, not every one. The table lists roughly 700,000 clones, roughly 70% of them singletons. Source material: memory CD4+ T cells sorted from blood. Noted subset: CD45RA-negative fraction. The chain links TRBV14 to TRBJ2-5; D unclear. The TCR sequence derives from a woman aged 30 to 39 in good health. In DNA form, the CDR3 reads TGTGCCAGCAGCCAAGAACCCCCAGAGACCCAGTACTTC. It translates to CASSQEPPETQYF.